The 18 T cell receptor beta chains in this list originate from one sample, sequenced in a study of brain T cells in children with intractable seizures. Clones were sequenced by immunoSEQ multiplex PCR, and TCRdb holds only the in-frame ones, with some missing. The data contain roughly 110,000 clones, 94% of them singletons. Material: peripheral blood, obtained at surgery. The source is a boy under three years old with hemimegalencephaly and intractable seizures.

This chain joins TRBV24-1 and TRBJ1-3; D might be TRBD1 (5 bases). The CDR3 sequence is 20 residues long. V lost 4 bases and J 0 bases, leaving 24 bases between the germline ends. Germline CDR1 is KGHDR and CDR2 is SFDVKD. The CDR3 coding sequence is TGTGCCACCAGTGAAACCCCGGGACCTCAGGGCCGACTCTCTGGAAACACCATATATTTT. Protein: CATSETPGPQGRLSGNTIYF.

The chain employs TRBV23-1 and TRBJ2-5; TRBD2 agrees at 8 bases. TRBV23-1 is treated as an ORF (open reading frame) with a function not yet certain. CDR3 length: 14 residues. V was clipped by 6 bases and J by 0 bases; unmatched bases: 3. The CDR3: CASSWRGDQETQYF. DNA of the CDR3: TGCGCCAGCAGCTGGCGGGGGGACCAAGAGACCCAGTACTTC.

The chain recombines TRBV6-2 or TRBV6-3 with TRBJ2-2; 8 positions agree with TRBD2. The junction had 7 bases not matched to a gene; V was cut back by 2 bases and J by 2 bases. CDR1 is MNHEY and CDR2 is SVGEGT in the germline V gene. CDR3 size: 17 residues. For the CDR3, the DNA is TGTGCCAGCAGTTACACCCTAGCGGGCTTCAACACCGGGGAGCTGTTTTTT. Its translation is CASSYTLAGFNTGELFF.

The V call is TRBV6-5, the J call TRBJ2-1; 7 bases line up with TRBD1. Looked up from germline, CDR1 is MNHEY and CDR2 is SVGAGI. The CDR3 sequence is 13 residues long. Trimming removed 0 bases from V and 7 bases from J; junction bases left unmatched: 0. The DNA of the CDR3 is TGTGCCAGCAGTTACTCACAGGGGAATGAGCAGTTCTTC. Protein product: CASSYSQGNEQFF.

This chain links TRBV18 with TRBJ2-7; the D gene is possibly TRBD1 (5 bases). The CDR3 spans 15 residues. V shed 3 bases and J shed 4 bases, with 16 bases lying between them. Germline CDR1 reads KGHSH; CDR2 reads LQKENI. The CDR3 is CASSPRREAVYEQYF. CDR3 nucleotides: TGTGCCAGCTCACCCCGCAGGGAAGCCGTGTACGAGCAGTACTTC.

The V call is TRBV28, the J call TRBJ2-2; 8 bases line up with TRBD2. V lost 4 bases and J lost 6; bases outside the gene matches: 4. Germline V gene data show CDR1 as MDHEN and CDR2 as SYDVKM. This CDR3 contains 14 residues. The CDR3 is CASSSRTSPGELFF. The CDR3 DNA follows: TGTGCCAGCAGTTCGAGGACTAGCCCCGGGGAGCTGTTTTTT.

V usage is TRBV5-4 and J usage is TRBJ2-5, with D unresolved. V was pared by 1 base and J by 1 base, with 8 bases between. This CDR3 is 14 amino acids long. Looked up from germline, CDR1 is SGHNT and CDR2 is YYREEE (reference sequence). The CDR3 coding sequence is TGTGCCAGCAGCTTGATAGCCGTCCAAGAGACCCAGTACTTC. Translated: CASSLIAVQETQYF.

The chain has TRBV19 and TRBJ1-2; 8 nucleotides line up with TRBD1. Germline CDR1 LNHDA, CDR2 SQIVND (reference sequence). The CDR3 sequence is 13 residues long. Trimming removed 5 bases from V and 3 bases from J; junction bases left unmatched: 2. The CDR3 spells CASSEDRDYGYTF. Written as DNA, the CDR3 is TGTGCCAGTAGTGAGGACAGGGACTATGGCTACACCTTC.

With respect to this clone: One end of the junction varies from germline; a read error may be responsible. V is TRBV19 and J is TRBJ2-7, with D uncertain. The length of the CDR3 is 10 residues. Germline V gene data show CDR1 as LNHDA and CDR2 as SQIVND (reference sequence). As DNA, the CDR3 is TGCAGCTTACCCTCCTACGAGCAGTACTTC. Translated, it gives CSLPSYEQYF.

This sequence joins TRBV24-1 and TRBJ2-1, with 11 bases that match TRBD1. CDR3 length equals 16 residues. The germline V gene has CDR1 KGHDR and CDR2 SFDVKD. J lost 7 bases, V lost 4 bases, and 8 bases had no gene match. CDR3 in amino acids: CATSDPSGTGGNEQFF. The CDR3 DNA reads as TGTGCCACCAGTGACCCAAGCGGGACAGGGGGGAATGAGCAGTTCTTC.

In DNA form, the CDR3 reads TGCGCCAGCAGCTTTGGGGACCGGACAGGGAAGAGAGTTGGCTACACCTTC. Translated: CASSFGDRTGKRVGYTF. The chain has TRBV5-1 and TRBJ1-2; 8 bases match TRBD1. Germline V gene sequence: CDR1 SGHRS, CDR2 YFSETQ. The CDR3 is 17 amino acids. V dropped 2 bases and J dropped 7; count of bases not matched to a gene: 16. The full variable domain, in which reference TRBV5-1 and TRBJ1-2 provide the parts outside the CDR3, is KAGVTQTPRYLIKTRGQQVTLSCSPISGHRSVSWYQQTPGQGLQFLFEYFSETQRNKGNFPGRFSGRQFSNSRSEMNVSTLELGDSALYLCASSFGDRTGKRVGYTFGSGTRLTVV.

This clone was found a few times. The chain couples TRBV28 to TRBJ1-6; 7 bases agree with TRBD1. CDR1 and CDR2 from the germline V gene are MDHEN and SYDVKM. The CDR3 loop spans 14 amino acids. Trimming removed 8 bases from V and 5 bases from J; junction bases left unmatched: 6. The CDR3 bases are TGTGCCAGCGGAGACAGGGATCATAATTCACCCCTCCACTTT. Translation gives CASGDRDHNSPLHF. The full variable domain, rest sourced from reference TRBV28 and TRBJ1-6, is DVKVTQSSRYLVKRTGEKVFLECVQDMDHENMFWYRQDPGLGLRLIYFSYDVKMKEKGDIPEGYSVSREKKERFSLILESASTNQTSMYLCASGDRDHNSPLHFGNGTRLTVT.

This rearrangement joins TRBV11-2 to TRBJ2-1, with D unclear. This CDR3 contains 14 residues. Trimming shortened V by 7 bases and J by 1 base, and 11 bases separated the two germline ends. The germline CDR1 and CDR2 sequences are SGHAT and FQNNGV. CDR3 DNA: TGTGCCAGCACCCTTATAGGTTCCTACAATGAGCAGTTCTTC. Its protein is CASTLIGSYNEQFF.

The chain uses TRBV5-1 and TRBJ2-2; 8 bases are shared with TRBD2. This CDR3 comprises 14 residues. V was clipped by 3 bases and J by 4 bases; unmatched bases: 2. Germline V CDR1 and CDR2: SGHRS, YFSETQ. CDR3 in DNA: TGCGCCAGCAGCTCTGGACTAGCCACCGGGGAGCTGTTTTTT. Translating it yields CASSSGLATGELFF.

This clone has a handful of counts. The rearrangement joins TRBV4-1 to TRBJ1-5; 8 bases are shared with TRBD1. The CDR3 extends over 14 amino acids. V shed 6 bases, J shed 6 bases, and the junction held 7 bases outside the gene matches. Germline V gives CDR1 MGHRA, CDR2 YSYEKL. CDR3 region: CASSPRQGPQPQHF. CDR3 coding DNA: TGCGCCAGCAGTCCCAGACAGGGGCCTCAGCCCCAGCATTTT.

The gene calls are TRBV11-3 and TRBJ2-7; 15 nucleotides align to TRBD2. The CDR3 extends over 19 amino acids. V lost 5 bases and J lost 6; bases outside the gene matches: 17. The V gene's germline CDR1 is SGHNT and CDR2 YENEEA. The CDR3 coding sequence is TGTGCCAGCAGCCCGGGACTAGCGGGAGGAGGGGGCAGTTCACGCGAGCAGTACTTC. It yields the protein CASSPGLAGGGGSSREQYF.

As DNA, the CDR3 is TGTGCCAGCAGCGCGTACAGCCCAACTGAGGCTGAAGCTTTCTTT. Translated: CASSAYSPTEAEAFF. This sequence joins TRBV9 and TRBJ1-1; no definite D call. V was clipped by 3 bases and J by 6 bases, with 18 bases between them. Per germline, CDR1 SGDLS and CDR2 YYNGEE. The length of the CDR3 is 15 residues.

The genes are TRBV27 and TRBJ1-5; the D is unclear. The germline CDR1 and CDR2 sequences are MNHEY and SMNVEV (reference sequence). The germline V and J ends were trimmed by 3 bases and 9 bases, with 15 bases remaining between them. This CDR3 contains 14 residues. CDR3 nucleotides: TGTGCCAGCAGTTTTATTGGCCCGGGGTCGCCCCAGCATTTT. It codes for CASSFIGPGSPQHF.